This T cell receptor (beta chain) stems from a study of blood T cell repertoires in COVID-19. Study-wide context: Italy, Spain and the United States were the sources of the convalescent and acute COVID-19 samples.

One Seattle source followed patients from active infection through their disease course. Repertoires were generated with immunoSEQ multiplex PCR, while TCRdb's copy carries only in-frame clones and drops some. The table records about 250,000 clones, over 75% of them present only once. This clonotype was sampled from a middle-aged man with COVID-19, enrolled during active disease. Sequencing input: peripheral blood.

CDR3 protein: CASSRPGLADYEQYF. The CDR3 DNA reads TGTGCCAGCAGCCGCCCGGGACTAGCGGACTACGAGCAGTACTTC. This chain joins TRBV27 and TRBJ2-7, with 11 bases that match TRBD2. The CDR3 runs to 15 residues. The trim removed 6 bases at V and 3 bases at J, leaving 7 bases unmatched. CDR1 and CDR2 (germline): MNHEY, SMNVEV (reference sequence).